This T cell receptor beta chain was identified in a study of T-cell reconstitution after alpha-beta-depleted transplantation in children. Unique molecular identifiers were used in preparing the TCRbeta library. From the PCR reads, TCRdb called clonotypes with MiXCR, one entry per CDR3 protein. The sample includes over 80,000 distinct CDR3 sequences, more than 20% of them seen just once. The CDR3 loop spans 13 amino acids. CDR1 is DFQATT and CDR2 is SNEGSKA in the germline V gene (reference sequence). V lost 5 bases to trimming and J lost 6 bases; unmatched junction nucleotides: 7. General study points: At one year after transplant, newly produced T cells mostly accounted for T-cell counts and diversity.

This clonotype turned up a few times. The target antigen is unknown. The chain joins TRBV20-1 to TRBJ1-2; 9 bases fit TRBD1. The sequenced sample was PBMCs, obtained before TCRalphabeta/CD19-depleted stem cell transplant. This TCR came from a boy between 2 and 15 years old with acute lymphoblastic leukemia, due to receive a stem cell transplant. CDR3 region: CSAPRDREDGYTF. CDR3 nucleotides: TGCAGTGCTCCGCGGGACAGGGAGGATGGCTACACCTTC.